The source of this TCR beta chain is a study of shared clonotypes between healthy human individuals. Looking at the study overall: Sampling drew on donors who were two women and a few men aged 18 to 49. General study findings and limits: How much donors shared clonotypes was expected to be affected by sequencing depth. Among non-shared clonotypes, generation probabilities were lower than among those shared by all four donors.

For sorted subsets, about 200 ng DNA per replicate equaled roughly 29,000 T cell genomes. TCRdb's copy holds only in-frame clones and misses some; the assay was immunoSEQ multiplex PCR. Of roughly 1 million clones listed, 75% to 80% are singletons. To note about this clone: Its antigen is not known. The same CDR3 is also encoded by other DNA sequences in this sample.

V was pared by 0 bases and J by 2 bases, with 5 bases between. CDR3 length: 13 amino acids. Germline CDR1 is GTSNPN and CDR2 is SVGIG (reference sequence). The sequence was collected from a man younger than 35 in good health. Some clones in this sample may be carry-over from other donors' samples. The sequenced sample was memory CD4+ T cells from PBMCs. The subset denotes: CD45RA-negative fraction. This chain uses TRBV30 with TRBJ1-5; D not certain. The CDR3 region has the DNA TGTGCCTGGAGTGTGTCGGGCAATCAGCCCCAGCATTTT. Its translation: CAWSVSGNQPQHF.